The 15 T cell receptor beta chains given below trace back to one sample, sequenced in a study of T cells after yellow fever vaccination. TCRdb reprocessed the 5' RACE reads with MiXCR, giving one entry per CDR3 protein. This table holds about 400,000 distinct CDR3 sequences, 11% found once. The sequencing here drew on PBMCs, taken on the day of the first yellow fever vaccination. The receptors derive from a man aged 18 to 30 who received the YFV17D yellow fever vaccine.

The CDR3, as DNA: TGTGCCAGCAATGGAGGCATAACTGAAGCTTTCTTT. Translated: CASNGGITEAFF. V gene TRBV25-1 combines with J gene TRBJ1-1; D gene ambiguous. The germline V and J ends were trimmed by 7 bases and 5 bases, with 11 bases remaining between them. CDR3 size: 12 residues. Germline assignment: CDR1 MGHDK and CDR2 SYGVNS.

This clonotype was found many times. This rearrangement joins TRBV5-1 to TRBJ2-3; D might be TRBD2 (6 bases). V shed 0 bases and J shed 0 bases, with 8 bases lying between them. CDR3 size: 15 residues. Germline V lookup: CDR1 SGHRS, CDR2 YFSETQ. This CDR3 reads CASSLGLASTDTQYF. CDR3 nucleotides: TGCGCCAGCAGCTTGGGTCTAGCGAGCACAGATACGCAGTATTTT.

The chain links TRBV7-3 to TRBJ2-3, with 11 bases aligning to TRBD2. The CDR3 consists of 14 residues. The V gene's germline CDR1 is SGHTA and CDR2 FQGTGA. The trim removed 5 bases at V and 10 bases at J, leaving 8 bases unmatched. The CDR3 is CASSNSGGASAQYF. CDR3 sequence (DNA): TGTGCCAGCAGCAATAGCGGGGGGGCCTCGGCGCAGTATTTT. Combining the CDR3 with reference TRBV7-3 and TRBJ2-3 gives the whole variable domain GAGVSQTPSNKVTEKGKYVELRCDPISGHTALYWYRQSLGQGPEFLIYFQGTGAADDSGLPNDRFFAVRPEGSVSTLKIQRTERGDSAVYLCASSNSGGASAQYFGPGTRLTVL.

The chain joins TRBV18 to TRBJ2-6; no clear D. The CDR3 runs 14 residues. V was trimmed by 0 bases and J by 4 bases, leaving 4 bases between them. Germline assignment: CDR1 KGHSH and CDR2 LQKENI. The CDR3 DNA is TGTGCCAGCTCACCACCGGCAGGGGCCAACGTCCTGACTTTC. It translates to CASSPPAGANVLTF. Based on the CDR3 plus reference TRBV18 and TRBJ2-6, the full variable domain is NAGVMQNPRHLVRRRGQEARLRCSPMKGHSHVYWYRQLPEEGLKFMVYLQKENIIDESGMPKERFSAEFPKEGPSILRIQQVVRGDSAAYFCASSPPAGANVLTFGAGSRLTVL.

The rearrangement uses TRBV29-1 and TRBJ2-5; D is tentatively TRBD1 or TRBD2 (5 bases each). The CDR3 spans 14 residues. The germline gives CDR1 SQVTM, CDR2 ANQGSEA. V lost 4 bases and J lost 0, with 12 bases in between. CDR3 in amino acids: CSVGISGHQETQYF. The CDR3 region has the DNA TGCAGCGTTGGAATTTCGGGGCACCAAGAGACCCAGTACTTC.

The J gene is TRBJ1-1, the V gene TRBV7-9; a weak D match, TRBD1 (5 bases). The CDR3 extends over 15 amino acids. Trimming pared 5 bases from V and 5 bases from J, leaving 18 bases between. Germline V gives CDR1 SEHNR, CDR2 FQNEAQ (reference sequence). Written as DNA, the CDR3 is TGTGCCAGCAGCACGGGACGTCCTAAGGGTACTGAAGCTTTCTTT. Its protein product is CASSTGRPKGTEAFF.

This clonotype was seen at least ten times. This chain links TRBV20-1 with TRBJ2-7; the D gene is possibly TRBD1 (5 bases). Germline V gene lookup returns CDR1 DFQATT and CDR2 SNEGSKA (reference sequence). There are 14 residues in the CDR3. Trimming took off 2 bases at V and 3 bases at J, with 14 bases between the two ends. CDR3 amino acids: CSARRTPKNYEQYF. CDR3 DNA: TGCAGTGCTAGAAGGACACCCAAGAACTACGAGCAGTACTTC.

V is TRBV4-3 and J is TRBJ1-2, with TRBD1 as a possible D gene (5 bases). CDR1 and CDR2 (germline): LGHNA, YSLEER. V was pared by 0 bases and J by 4 bases, with 12 bases between. The CDR3 extends over 15 amino acids. The CDR3 nucleotides read TGCGCCAGCAGCCAAGATCGTACAGGCTCCTATGGCTACACCTTC. Translated: CASSQDRTGSYGYTF.

This clonotype was counted many times. This rearrangement joins TRBV29-1 to TRBJ2-2; D unresolved. Trimming removed 7 bases at V and 0 bases at J, with 9 bases between. The CDR3 covers 13 residues. CDR1 is SQVTM, CDR2 ANQGSEA, per germline. CDR3 sequence reads: CSASPTNTGELFF. The CDR3 DNA reads as TGCAGCGCATCGCCAACGAACACCGGGGAGCTGTTTTTT.

The rearrangement joins TRBV7-8 to TRBJ1-3; no clear D gene. CDR3 size: 15 residues. V lost 5 bases and J lost 0, with 11 bases in between. In germline, CDR1 is SGHVS, CDR2 FQNEAQ. CDR3 coding DNA: TGTGCCAGCAGCCTGCACAGTCCCTCTGGAAACACCATATATTTT. Its protein is CASSLHSPSGNTIYF.

The gene calls are TRBV6-5 and TRBJ2-5; perhaps D is TRBD1 or TRBD2 (5 bases each). The CDR3 runs to 15 residues. V was pared by 4 bases and J by 3 bases, with 15 bases between. Germline values: CDR1 MNHEY, CDR2 SVGAGI. CDR3 protein: CASSSGTFGEETQYF. CDR3 coding DNA: TGTGCCAGCAGTTCGGGGACCTTCGGCGAAGAGACCCAGTACTTC.

The chain links TRBV4-1 to TRBJ2-1; D perhaps matches TRBD2 (7 bases). With 4 bases removed from V and 10 bases from J, the gap between germline ends came to 20 bases. This CDR3 spans 15 amino acids. Per the germline V gene, CDR1 is MGHRA and CDR2 is YSYEKL. The DNA of the CDR3 is TGCGCCAGCAGCCTGTTTGAGGGGGGGCCCGTGGAGCAGTTCTTC. Encoded protein: CASSLFEGGPVEQFF.

This clonotype was seen only a few times. The chain uses TRBV29-1 and TRBJ2-5; a possible D gene is TRBD2 (6 bases). V lost 7 bases, J lost 1 base, and 16 bases lay in between. The CDR3 loop spans 14 amino acids. CDR1 is SQVTM, CDR2 ANQGSEA, per germline. The CDR3 here is CSALKLATQETQYF. CDR3 DNA sequence: TGCAGCGCCCTAAAACTAGCAACCCAAGAGACCCAGTACTTC.

V and J are TRBV2 and TRBJ2-5; D might be TRBD2 (5 bases). This CDR3 comprises 11 residues. Germline lookup yields CDR1 SNHLY and CDR2 FYNNEI. Trimming took 6 bases from V and 12 from J, leaving 14 bases between them. CDR3 region: CASRTATREYF. CDR3 nucleotides: TGTGCCAGCAGGACGGCAACTAGGGAGTACTTC.

The chain recombines TRBV7-2 with TRBJ2-5; a weak D match, TRBD2 (5 bases). Germline lookup yields CDR1 SGHTA and CDR2 FQGNSA. Deletions cut 4 bases from V and 4 bases from J, with 13 bases between. CDR3 size: 14 residues. The CDR3 DNA reads as TGTGCCAGCAGCTCCCCCGGGGTTGGAGAGACCCAGTACTTC. Its protein product is CASSSPGVGETQYF.